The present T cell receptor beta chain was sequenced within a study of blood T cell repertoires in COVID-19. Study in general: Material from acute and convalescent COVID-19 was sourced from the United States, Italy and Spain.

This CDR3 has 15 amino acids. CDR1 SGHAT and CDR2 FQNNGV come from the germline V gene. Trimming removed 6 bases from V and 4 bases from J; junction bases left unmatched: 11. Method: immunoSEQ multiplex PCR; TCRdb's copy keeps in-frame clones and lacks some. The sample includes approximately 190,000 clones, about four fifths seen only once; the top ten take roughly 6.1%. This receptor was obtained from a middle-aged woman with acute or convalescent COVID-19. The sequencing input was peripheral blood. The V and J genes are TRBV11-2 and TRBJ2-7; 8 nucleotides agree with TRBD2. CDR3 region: CASSSTTGTSYEQYF. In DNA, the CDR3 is TGTGCCAGCAGTTCCACCACCGGGACTAGTTACGAGCAGTACTTC.